This T cell receptor (beta chain) was profiled in a study of shared T cell receptors in the human thymus. CDR3 length: 14 residues. Germline CDR1 SGHNT, CDR2 YYREEE (reference sequence). V lost 1 base and J lost 3, with 8 bases in between. The method was immunoSEQ multiplex PCR; TCRdb's version includes in-frame clones alone and lacks a portion of them. Counted here are over 450,000 clones, 78% occurring once; the ten biggest clones make up 0.013%. This sample also belongs to another study, concerning human thymus T cells. This second report adds: Thymic repertoires of unrelated individuals were reported in related research to overlap highly.

This receptor was taken from a boy younger than two with a congenital heart defect. The sequenced material came from thymocytes. The chain combines TRBV5-4 with TRBJ2-4, with D tentatively TRBD1 (5 bases). The CDR3 region is CASSLRQSKNIQYF. In nucleotides, the CDR3 is TGTGCCAGCAGCTTGAGACAGAGCAAAAACATTCAGTACTTC.